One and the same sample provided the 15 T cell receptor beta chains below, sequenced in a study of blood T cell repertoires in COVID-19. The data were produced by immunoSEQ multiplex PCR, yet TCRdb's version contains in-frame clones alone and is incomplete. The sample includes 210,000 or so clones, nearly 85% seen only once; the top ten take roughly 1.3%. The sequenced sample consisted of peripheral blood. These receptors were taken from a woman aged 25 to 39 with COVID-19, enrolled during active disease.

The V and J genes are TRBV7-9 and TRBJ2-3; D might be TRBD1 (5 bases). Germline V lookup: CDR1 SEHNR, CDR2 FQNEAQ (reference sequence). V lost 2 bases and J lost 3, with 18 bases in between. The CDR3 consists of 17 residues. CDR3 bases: TGTGCCAGCAGCTTATTCCATACAGGTACCGGGACAGATACGCAGTATTTT. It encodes CASSLFHTGTGTDTQYF.

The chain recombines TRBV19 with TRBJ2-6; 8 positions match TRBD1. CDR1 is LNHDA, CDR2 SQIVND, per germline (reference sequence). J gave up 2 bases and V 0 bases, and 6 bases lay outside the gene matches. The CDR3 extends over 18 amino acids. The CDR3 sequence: CASSIDQTGAAGANVLTF. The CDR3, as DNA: TGTGCCAGTAGTATAGATCAGACAGGGGCGGCTGGGGCCAACGTCCTGACTTTC.

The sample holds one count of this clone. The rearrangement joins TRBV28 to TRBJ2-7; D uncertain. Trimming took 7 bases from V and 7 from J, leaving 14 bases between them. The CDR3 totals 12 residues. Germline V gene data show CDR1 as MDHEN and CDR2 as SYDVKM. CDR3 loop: CASTLGAREQYF. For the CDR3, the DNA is TGTGCCAGCACCCTCGGAGCGCGGGAGCAGTACTTC.

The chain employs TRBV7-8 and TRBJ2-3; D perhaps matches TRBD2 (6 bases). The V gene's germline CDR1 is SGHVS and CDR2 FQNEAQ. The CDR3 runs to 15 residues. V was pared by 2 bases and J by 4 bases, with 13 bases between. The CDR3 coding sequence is TGTGCCAGCAGCTTATTGCGGGGTAGTTCAGATACGCAGTATTTT. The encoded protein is CASSLLRGSSDTQYF.

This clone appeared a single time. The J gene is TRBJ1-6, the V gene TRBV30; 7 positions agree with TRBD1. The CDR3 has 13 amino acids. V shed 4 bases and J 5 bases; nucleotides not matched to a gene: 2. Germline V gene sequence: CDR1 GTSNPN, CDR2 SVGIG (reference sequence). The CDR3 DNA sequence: TGTGCCTGGACGACAGGGAATAATTCACCCCTCCACTTT. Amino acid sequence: CAWTTGNNSPLHF.

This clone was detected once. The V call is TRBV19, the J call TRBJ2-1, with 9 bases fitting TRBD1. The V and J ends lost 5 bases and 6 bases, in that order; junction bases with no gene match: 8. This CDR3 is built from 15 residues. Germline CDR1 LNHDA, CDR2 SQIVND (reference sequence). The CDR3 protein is CASSVPGQGSNEQFF. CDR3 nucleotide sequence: TGTGCCAGTAGTGTCCCGGGACAGGGTTCCAATGAGCAGTTCTTC.

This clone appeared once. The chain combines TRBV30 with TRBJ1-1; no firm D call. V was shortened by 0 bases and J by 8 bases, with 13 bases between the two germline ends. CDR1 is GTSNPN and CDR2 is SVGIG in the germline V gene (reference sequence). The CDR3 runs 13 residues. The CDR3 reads CAWSVRGIEEAFF. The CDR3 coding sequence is TGTGCCTGGAGTGTACGAGGCATTGAGGAAGCTTTCTTT.

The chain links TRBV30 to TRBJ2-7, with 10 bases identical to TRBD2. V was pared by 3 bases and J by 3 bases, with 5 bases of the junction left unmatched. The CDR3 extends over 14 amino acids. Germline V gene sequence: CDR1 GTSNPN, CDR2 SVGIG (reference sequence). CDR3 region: CAWSSLAGIYEQYF. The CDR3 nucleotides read TGTGCCTGGAGCTCACTAGCGGGGATCTACGAGCAGTACTTC.

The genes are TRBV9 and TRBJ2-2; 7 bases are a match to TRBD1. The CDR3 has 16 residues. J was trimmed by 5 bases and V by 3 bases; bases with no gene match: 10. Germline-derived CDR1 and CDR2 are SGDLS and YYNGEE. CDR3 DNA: TGTGCCAGCAGCGAACGAACAGGGGTTCGAACCGGGGAGCTGTTTTTT. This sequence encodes CASSERTGVRTGELFF.

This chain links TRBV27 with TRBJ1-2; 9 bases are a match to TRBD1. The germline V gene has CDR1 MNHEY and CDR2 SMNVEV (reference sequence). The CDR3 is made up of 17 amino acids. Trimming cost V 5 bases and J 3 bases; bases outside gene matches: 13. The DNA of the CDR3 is TGTGCCAGCAGTGCCACCCTACCCGGGACAGGGTACTATGGCTACACCTTC. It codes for CASSATLPGTGYYGYTF.

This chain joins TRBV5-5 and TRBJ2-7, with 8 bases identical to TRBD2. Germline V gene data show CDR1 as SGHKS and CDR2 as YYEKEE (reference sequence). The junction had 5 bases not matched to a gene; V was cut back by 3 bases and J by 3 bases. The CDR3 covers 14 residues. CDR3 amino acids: CASSSTLAVYEQYF. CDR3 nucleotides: TGTGCCAGCAGCTCCACACTAGCGGTCTACGAGCAGTACTTC.

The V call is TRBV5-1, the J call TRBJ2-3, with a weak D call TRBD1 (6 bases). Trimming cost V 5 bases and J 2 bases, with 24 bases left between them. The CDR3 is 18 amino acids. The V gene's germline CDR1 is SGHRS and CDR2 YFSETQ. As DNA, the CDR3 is TGCGCCAGCAGACTGGGAGTTATATCACAGGGTTACACAGATACGCAGTATTTT. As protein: CASRLGVISQGYTDTQYF.

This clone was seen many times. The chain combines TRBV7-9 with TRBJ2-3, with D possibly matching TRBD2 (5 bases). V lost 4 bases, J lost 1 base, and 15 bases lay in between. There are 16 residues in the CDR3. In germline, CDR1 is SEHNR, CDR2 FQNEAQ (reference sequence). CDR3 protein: CASSSQPGTGTDTQYF. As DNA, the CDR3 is TGTGCCAGCAGCTCCCAACCGGGAACAGGCACAGATACGCAGTATTTT. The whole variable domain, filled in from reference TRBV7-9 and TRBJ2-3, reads DTGVSQNPRHKITKRGQNVTFRCDPISEHNRLYWYRQTLGQGPEFLTYFQNEAQLEKSRLLSDRFSAERPKGSFSTLEIQRTEQGDSAMYLCASSSQPGTGTDTQYFGPGTRLTVL.

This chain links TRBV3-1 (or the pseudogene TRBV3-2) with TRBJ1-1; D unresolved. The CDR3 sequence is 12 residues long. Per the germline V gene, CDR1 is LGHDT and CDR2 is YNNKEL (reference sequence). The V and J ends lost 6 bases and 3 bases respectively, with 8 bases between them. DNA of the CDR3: TGTGCCAGCAGTCCTCGAGACACTGAAGCTTTCTTT. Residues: CASSPRDTEAFF.

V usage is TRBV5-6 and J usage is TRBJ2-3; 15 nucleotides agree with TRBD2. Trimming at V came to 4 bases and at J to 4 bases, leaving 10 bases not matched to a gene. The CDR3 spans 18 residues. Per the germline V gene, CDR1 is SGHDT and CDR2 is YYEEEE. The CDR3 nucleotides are TGTGCCAGCAGCCCCTCGCGGACTAGCGGGGGGGTGTCAGATACGCAGTATTTT. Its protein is CASSPSRTSGGVSDTQYF.